This T cell receptor (beta chain) was retrieved from a study of blood T cells in healthy people across ages (dated by TCRdb to the mid-2010s). Broadly, across the study: In model experiments, roughly one uniquely barcoded TCR beta cDNA molecule per two T cells was captured by template switching. Age-related changes in TCR beta repertoire diversity were measured in the study by deep sequencing normalized with unique cDNA molecular identifiers. Two additional independent replicas of 1 million unique cDNA reads from the same blood draw were analyzed for two donors (one aged 18 to 29 and one aged 80 or older). Four age groups were formed from the donors: young (average approximately 15 years), middle-aged (roughly 38), aged (about 62) and long-lived (around 82). Donors of different ages were randomly distributed across sequencing lanes to avoid experimental bias.

The donors were 40 or so Caucasian individuals from Russia, aged roughly 6 to 100 years, who were systemically healthy. Ten milliliters of peripheral blood were drawn from each donor into EDTA-treated Vacutainer tubes. Ficoll-Paque density-gradient centrifugation was used to isolate PBMCs, with at least 6 million obtained per sample. Trizol reagent was used to extract total RNA from the PBMCs, yielding at least 5.5 micrograms per sample. For every donor, flow cytometry on a PBMC aliquot measured the percentage of naive CD45RAhigh/CD27high T cells. The receptor library was made with 5' RACE. TCRdb lists the instrument as Illumina HiSeq 2500. A second PCR of about 6 to 11 cycles was run with a J-beta primer mix and a sample-barcoded 5' primer. A template-switch 5' adaptor carrying 12 random nucleotides introduced a unique molecular identifier onto each TCR beta cDNA molecule. Each sample yielded at least 2.5 million CDR3-containing paired-end reads. All of the RNA was converted into first-strand cDNA using the Mint cDNA synthesis kit, with a TRBC-specific oligonucleotide serving as the primer. Following uracil-DNA glycosylase treatment, all cDNA underwent a first 18-cycle PCR with the universal primers M1SS and BC2_uni_R. Processing in the source paper ran as follows. Normalization of each sample was performed by random selection of 1 million high-quality reads, each carrying a distinct molecular identifier. Reads with shared molecular identifiers were discarded instead of being binned into consensus sequences. MiTCR, set to a Q25 quality threshold and the strictest error-elimination algorithm, was used for CDR3 identification, clonotype clustering and error correction. A nonparametric unseen species model with Euler transformation was used to estimate a lower bound on total TCR beta diversity. TCRdb reprocessing: public reads trimmed at Q25 with fastp, clones called with MiXCR, in-frame beta chains kept. Rows with one shared CDR3 protein collapse into an entry with the most common genes and DNA. The V and J calls reflect TCRdb's pipeline rather than the authors' work. Across this sample there are roughly 680,000 distinct CDR3 sequences, with under 65% seen only once. The leading ten clones occupy roughly 14% of the sample.

Paper-wide results and their limitations: Because the CMV infection status of the donors was unknown, age-related changes in expanded clonotypes may potentially have been confounded. Estimates of total diversity from one million sequenced T cells were regarded as lower bounds and underestimates. Compared with the aged group, the long-lived group had more naive CD4+ T cells, fewer expanded clones and increased TCR diversity, suggesting age selection. Conclusive comparison of naive and antigen-experienced compartments was prevented by the profiling of bulk unsorted PBMCs. There was a strong correlation between observed TCR beta diversity and the percentage of naive T cells measured by flow cytometry. Observed TCR beta diversity per million T cells fell roughly linearly with age, and a significant reduction was already apparent by age roughly 40.

In its sample, this clonotype was seen once. The specificity of this receptor is unknown. This may be a read error, as it is one base from a much larger clone. Including cysteine and phenylalanine, the CDR3 has 17 amino acids. CDR3 DNA is the only sequence kept; it has 51 bases, read in frame from the first base. Looking up the germline V gene (reference sequence) yields CDR1 WNHNN and CDR2 SYGVQD. V is trimmed back by 2 bases and J by 9 bases, and the junction contains 11 bases that no gene match accounts for. The source is a woman of 80 years or more in good health. Recombination joined TRBV10-1 with TRBJ2-1; a stretch of 12 junction bases matches TRBD2. Sequences were obtained from blood. The DNA sequence is TGCGCCAGCAGTGAGGCTTCTCGACTAGCGGGAGCTAGTGAGCAGTTCTTC. Its translation is CASSEASRLAGASEQFF.